These T cell receptor beta chains were read from a single sample in a study of radiotherapy plus CTLA-4 blockade in lung cancer. Here immunoSEQ multiplex PCR was the method, and the copy in TCRdb shows in-frame clones only, minus some. The profile covers 64,000 or so clones, with less than 75% appearing a single time and about 8.9% taken by the ten largest. The sequencing used peripheral blood, collected from a patient treated with radiotherapy plus ipilimumab. These receptors were collected from a human donor with non-small cell lung cancer whose response to radiotherapy plus ipilimumab could not be evaluated. CDR3s include the opening cysteine and the closing phenylalanine or tryptophan. A D gene is named only where the DNA matches it firmly. Expanded clones are given a class, and other clones once, few, many or no size at all.

>TRBJ1-2|.|.|TRBV4-1
CASSQDRFEEGTYGYTF
TGCGCCAGCAGCCAAGACCGTTTCGAGGAGGGTACCTATGGCTACACCTTC
>TRBJ1-1|few|.|TRBV18
CASSPQGDWTEAFF
TGTGCCAGCTCACCACAGGGGGATTGGACTGAAGCTTTCTTT
>TRBJ2-6|.|TRBD2|TRBV7-3
CASSAAGGGANVLTF
TGTGCCAGCAGCGCAGCGGGAGGTGGGGCCAACGTCCTGACTTTC
>TRBJ1-1|.|.|TRBV27
CASSEGGTEAFF
TGTGCCAGCAGTGAGGGGGGGACTGAAGCTTTCTTT
>TRBJ1-6|medium-sized|.|TRBV9
CASSVAREDSPLHF
TGTGCCAGCAGCGTAGCCCGGGAGGATTCACCCCTCCACTTT
>TRBJ2-7|once|TRBD1|TRBV6-1
CASRPQDRPYEQYF
TGTGCCAGCAGACCGCAGGACAGGCCGTACGAGCAGTACTTC
>TRBJ1-4|.|.|TRBV7-2
CASSLGGPEHPNEKLFF
TGTGCCAGCAGCTTAGGAGGGCCCGAACACCCTAATGAAAAACTGTTTTTT
>TRBJ1-1|.|TRBD1|TRBV5-4
CASKWDRGNTEAFF
TGTGCCAGCAAGTGGGACAGGGGGAACACTGAAGCTTTCTTT
>TRBJ1-5|.|TRBD1|TRBV2
CASSGDRGYISNQPQHF
TGTGCCAGCAGTGGAGACAGGGGCTACATTAGCAATCAGCCCCAGCATTTT
>TRBJ2-7|.|.|TRBV14
CASSQWFTDYEQYF
TGTGCCAGCAGCCAATGGTTTACAGACTACGAGCAGTACTTC
>TRBJ2-1|.|.|TRBV5-1
CASSFPRDTLNEQFF
TGCGCCAGCAGCTTCCCCCGGGACACCCTCAATGAGCAGTTCTTC
>TRBJ2-2|.|.|TRBV6-5
CASSEPTHPGELFF
TGTGCCAGCAGTGAACCTACCCACCCCGGGGAGCTGTTTTTT
>TRBJ2-7|once|.|TRBV30
CAWKFTSPSYEQYF
TGTGCCTGGAAATTTACATCCCCCTCCTACGAGCAGTACTTC
>TRBJ1-4|.|TRBD1|TRBV27
CASSLVALWTGSREKLFF
TGTGCCAGCAGCCTTGTGGCCCTCTGGACAGGGTCGCGTGAAAAACTGTTTTTT
>TRBJ2-7|.|TRBD1|TRBV27
CASSSGQGSDEQYF
TGTGCCAGCAGTTCGGGACAGGGAAGTGACGAGCAGTACTTC